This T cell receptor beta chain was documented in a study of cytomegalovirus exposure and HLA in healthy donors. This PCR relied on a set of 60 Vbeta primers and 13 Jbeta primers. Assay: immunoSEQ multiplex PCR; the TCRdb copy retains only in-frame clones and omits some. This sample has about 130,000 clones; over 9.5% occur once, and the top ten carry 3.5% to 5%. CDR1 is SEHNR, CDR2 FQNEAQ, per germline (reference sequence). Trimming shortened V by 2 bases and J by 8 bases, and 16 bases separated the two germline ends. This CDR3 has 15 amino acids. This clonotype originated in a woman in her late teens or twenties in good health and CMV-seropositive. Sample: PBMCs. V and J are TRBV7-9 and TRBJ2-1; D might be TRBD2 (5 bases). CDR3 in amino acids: CASSLSLALSDEQFF. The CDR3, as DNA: TGTGCCAGCAGCTTAAGTCTAGCACTCTCAGATGAGCAGTTCTTC.